This T cell receptor beta chain was identified in a study of T cells in Graves' hyperthyroidism and ophthalmopathy. Whole-study findings and limits: Onset of ophthalmopathy came a median approximately 6.8 months after the model predicted it. Most thyroid clonotypes that were expanded above 0.001 also turned up in blood. Patients with ophthalmopathy were separated from those with stable hyperthyroidism by a 13 V-J model.

This clonotype was counted ten times or more. Its antigen is not known. Reasons for excluding patients were uncontrolled infection, other autoimmune disease, pregnancy or lactation. RNA transcripts served as the template for amplifying TCR beta CDR3 regions. Carried out on the TCR CDR3, a first-round RT-PCR used the HTBI primer set. TCRdb re-analysed the multiplex PCR reads in MiXCR, keeping a single row per CDR3 protein. Altogether approximately 380,000 distinct CDR3 sequences are present, 15% to 20% being singletons, with the ten largest covering about 38%. Looked up from germline, CDR1 is MGHRA and CDR2 is YSYEKL. V was clipped by 4 bases and J by 10 bases, with 19 bases between them. The CDR3 has 14 residues.

Specimen: blood. The receptor was isolated from a man aged 18 to 35 with Graves' ophthalmopathy. The gene calls are TRBV4-1 and TRBJ1-1; the D gene is possibly TRBD1 (6 bases). The CDR3 nucleotides read TGCGCCAGCAGCCCACGGGAAGGGGGAGAGGGAGCTTTCTTT. It encodes CASSPREGGEGAFF.